The T cell receptor (beta chain) described here comes from a study of control samples from healthy donors and cancer patients. Trimming removed 5 bases from V and 7 bases from J, with 12 bases in between. The CDR3 covers 14 residues. Germline V gives CDR1 SEHNR, CDR2 FQNEAQ (reference sequence). The assay was immunoSEQ multiplex PCR, and TCRdb's table has in-frame clones only and misses some. The table records over 150,000 clones, about 94% of them present only once. The TCR sequence derives from a man aged 55 to 70 with colorectal cancer. The specimen sequenced was PBMCs. The chain links TRBV7-9 to TRBJ1-6; weak D call: TRBD1 (5 bases). This CDR3 is CASSAGTQNSPLHF. The CDR3 nucleotides are TGTGCCAGCAGCGCCGGGACCCAAAATTCACCCCTCCACTTT.